Reported below is one TCR beta chain. The data derive from a study of T-cell reconstitution after alpha-beta-depleted transplantation in children. During its preparation, the TCRbeta library received unique molecular identifiers. TCRdb reanalysed the PCR reads using MiXCR and keeps one entry per CDR3 protein. The sample consists of about 980,000 distinct CDR3 sequences, around 30% of them appearing once. Germline V gene lookup returns CDR1 DFQATT and CDR2 SNEGSKA (reference sequence). V dropped 3 bases and J dropped 0 bases, with 14 bases sitting between them. The CDR3 runs to 15 residues. Sequencing was performed on PBMCs, mostly from graft donor cells, taken 360 days after TCRalphabeta/CD19-depleted stem cell transplant. The chain joins TRBV20-1 to TRBJ1-2; maybe TRBD1 (6 bases). This sequence was found in a boy in the first two years of life who had a stem cell transplant for SCID, so the T cells may come from the graft donor. CDR3: CSARGLSGANYGYTF. The CDR3 coding sequence is TGCAGTGCTAGGGGCCTTTCAGGGGCTAACTATGGCTACACCTTC.